This is a list of T cell receptor beta chains from one sample in a study of T cells after yellow fever vaccination. TCRdb used MiXCR to reprocess the 5' RACE reads, holding one entry per CDR3 protein. The table lists 350,000 to 450,000 distinct CDR3 sequences, 6% to 8% of them singletons. The starting material was PBMCs, obtained 5 days after the yellow fever booster vaccination. The receptors here all came from a man younger than 45 who received the YFV17D yellow fever vaccine. Each CDR3 is given with its conserved first and last residue. A D gene is named only where the DNA matches it firmly. Only part of the rows carry a size: once, few, many, or a class if the clone is expanded.

TRBD2,TRBV19,-,TRBJ2-4,CASSRSAGENIQYF,TGTGCCAGTAGTCGGTCGGCGGGAGAGAACATTCAGTACTTC
TRBD2,TRBV11-2,-,TRBJ2-1,CASSLVSGNSVNEQFF,TGTGCCAGCAGCTTAGTAAGCGGGAACTCCGTCAATGAGCAGTTCTTC
-,TRBV2,-,TRBJ2-4,CASINDIQYF,TGTGCCAGCATTAATGACATTCAGTACTTC
-,TRBV7-2,-,TRBJ1-1,CASSSRLGPGTEAFF,TGTGCCAGCAGTTCCCGTCTTGGCCCGGGCACTGAAGCTTTCTTT
-,TRBV7-2,many,TRBJ1-5,CASSLGGQYSNQPQHF,TGTGCCAGCAGCTTAGGAGGCCAATATAGCAATCAGCCCCAGCATTTT
-,TRBV6-5,few,TRBJ1-3,CASSLGRSGNTIYF,TGTGCCAGCAGTTTAGGTCGCTCTGGAAACACCATATATTTT
-,TRBV12-3/TRBV12-4,many,TRBJ1-5,CASSLQNQPQHF,TGTGCCAGCAGTTTACAAAATCAGCCCCAGCATTTT
TRBD1,TRBV18,-,TRBJ2-7,CASSTGTGHSEQYF,TGTGCCAGCTCAACCGGGACAGGTCATAGTGAGCAGTACTTC
TRBD1,TRBV10-2,once,TRBJ2-7,CASQTGIHEQYF,TGCGCCAGCCAGACAGGGATCCACGAGCAGTACTTC
-,TRBV15,-,TRBJ2-5,CATSIRLGGDQETQYF,TGTGCCACCAGCATACGACTAGGAGGAGATCAAGAGACCCAGTACTTC
-,TRBV5-6,many,TRBJ2-1,CASSLIREQFF,TGTGCCAGCAGCTTGATACGTGAGCAGTTCTTC
TRBD1,TRBV11-2,many,TRBJ2-7,CASSLRDRGPGEQYF,TGTGCCAGCAGCCTCCGGGACAGGGGGCCTGGCGAGCAGTACTTC
-,TRBV20-1,-,TRBJ2-7,CSARDTVSYEQYF,TGCAGTGCTAGAGATACGGTATCCTACGAGCAGTACTTC
-,TRBV19,many,TRBJ2-5,CASSWTVAVETQYF,TGTGCCAGTAGTTGGACGGTGGCGGTCGAGACCCAGTACTTC
-,TRBV3-1,few,TRBJ2-5,CASSPTGQGETQYF,TGTGCCAGCAGCCCCACGGGGCAAGGAGAGACCCAGTACTTC
TRBD1,TRBV5-5,-,TRBJ1-5,CASSPHGQGKDQPQHF,TGTGCCAGCAGCCCACATGGACAGGGGAAGGATCAGCCCCAGCATTTT
TRBD2,TRBV20-1,-,TRBJ2-7,CSAREGGSLYEQYF,TGCAGTGCTAGAGAGGGGGGGTCGCTCTACGAGCAGTACTTC
TRBD1,TRBV27,-,TRBJ2-3,CASSLSGQGLSTDTQYF,TGTGCCAGCAGTTTATCAGGACAGGGTTTGAGCACAGATACGCAGTATTTT
-,TRBV18,-,TRBJ2-1,CASSPPIAPMKQFF,TGTGCCAGCTCACCACCGATAGCCCCCATGAAGCAGTTCTTC
-,TRBV18,-,TRBJ2-7,CASSPQTGSEQYF,TGTGCCAGCTCACCACAGACAGGCAGTGAGCAGTACTTC
TRBD2,TRBV19,many,TRBJ2-1,CASRLAGVWFF,TGTGCCAGTAGATTAGCGGGAGTTTGGTTCTTC
TRBD1,TRBV28,few,TRBJ2-7,CASRPGQGQTEQYF,TGTGCCAGCAGACCAGGACAGGGACAAACCGAGCAGTACTTC
TRBD2,TRBV15,many,TRBJ2-5,CATSRDNAGAETQYF,TGTGCCACCAGCAGAGATAATGCGGGAGCGGAGACCCAGTACTTC
-,TRBV20-1,-,TRBJ1-1,CSPGDGTEAFF,TGCAGCCCTGGGGACGGCACTGAAGCTTTCTTT
TRBD1,TRBV5-4,few,TRBJ1-3,CASSFGTDRNTIYF,TGTGCCAGCAGCTTCGGGACAGACCGAAACACCATATATTTT
TRBD1,TRBV20-1,-,TRBJ1-5,CSASDRGKGRQHF,TGCAGTGCTTCGGACAGGGGCAAAGGGCGCCAGCATTTT
-,TRBV20-1,many,TRBJ1-4,CSAATGREKLFF,TGCAGTGCTGCTACAGGGCGCGAAAAACTGTTTTTT
-,TRBV6-5,many,TRBJ2-2,CASSWREWNTGELFF,TGTGCCAGCAGTTGGCGAGAGTGGAACACCGGGGAGCTGTTTTTT
TRBD2,TRBV9,-,TRBJ2-2,CASSRGTSVAGELFF,TGTGCCAGCAGCCGGGGGACTAGCGTTGCCGGGGAGCTGTTTTTT